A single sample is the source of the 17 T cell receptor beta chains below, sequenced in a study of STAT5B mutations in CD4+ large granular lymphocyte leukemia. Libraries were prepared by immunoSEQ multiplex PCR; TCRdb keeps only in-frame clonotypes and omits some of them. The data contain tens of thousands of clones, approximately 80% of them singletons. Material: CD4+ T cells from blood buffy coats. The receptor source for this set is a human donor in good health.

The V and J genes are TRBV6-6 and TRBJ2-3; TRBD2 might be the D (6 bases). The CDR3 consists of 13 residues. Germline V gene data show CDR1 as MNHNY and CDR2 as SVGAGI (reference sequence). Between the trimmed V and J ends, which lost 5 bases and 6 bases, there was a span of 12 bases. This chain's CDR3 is CASSTGGIDTQYF. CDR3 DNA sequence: TGTGCCAGCAGTACTGGGGGGATTGATACGCAGTATTTT.

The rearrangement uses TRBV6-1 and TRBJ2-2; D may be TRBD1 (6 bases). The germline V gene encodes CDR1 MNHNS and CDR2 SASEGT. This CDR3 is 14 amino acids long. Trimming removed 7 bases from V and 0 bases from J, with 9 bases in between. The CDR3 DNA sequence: TGTGCCAGCAAAAGGGGGTCGAACACCGGGGAGCTGTTTTTT. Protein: CASKRGSNTGELFF.

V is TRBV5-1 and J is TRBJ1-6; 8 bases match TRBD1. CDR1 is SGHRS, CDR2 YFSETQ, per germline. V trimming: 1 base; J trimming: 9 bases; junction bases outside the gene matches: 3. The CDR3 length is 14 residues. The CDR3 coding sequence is TGCGCCAGCAGCTTGAGTGGACAGGGTTCACCCCTCCACTTT. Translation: CASSLSGQGSPLHF. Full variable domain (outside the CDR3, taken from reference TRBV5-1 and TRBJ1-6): KAGVTQTPRYLIKTRGQQVTLSCSPISGHRSVSWYQQTPGQGLQFLFEYFSETQRNKGNFPGRFSGRQFSNSRSEMNVSTLELGDSALYLCASSLSGQGSPLHFGNGTRLTVT.

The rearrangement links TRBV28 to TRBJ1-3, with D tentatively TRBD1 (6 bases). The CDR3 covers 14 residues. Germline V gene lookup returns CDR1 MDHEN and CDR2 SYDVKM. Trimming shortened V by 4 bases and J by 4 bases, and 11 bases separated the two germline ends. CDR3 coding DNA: TGTGCCAGCAGTTCTACAGGGCCCGGAAACACCATATATTTT. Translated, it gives CASSSTGPGNTIYF.

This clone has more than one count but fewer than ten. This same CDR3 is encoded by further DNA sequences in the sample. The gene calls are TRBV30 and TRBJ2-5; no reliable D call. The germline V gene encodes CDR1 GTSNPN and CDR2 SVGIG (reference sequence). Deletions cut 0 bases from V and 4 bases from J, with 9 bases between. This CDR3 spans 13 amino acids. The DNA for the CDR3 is TGTGCCTGGAGTGTAAGGGTACGAGAGACCCAGTACTTC. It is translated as CAWSVRVRETQYF.

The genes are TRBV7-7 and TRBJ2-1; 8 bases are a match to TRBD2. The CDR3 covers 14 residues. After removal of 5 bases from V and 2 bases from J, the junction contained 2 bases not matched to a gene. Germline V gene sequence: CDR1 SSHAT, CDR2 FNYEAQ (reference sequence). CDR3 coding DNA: TGTGCCAGCAGCCTTAGCGGGACCTACAATGAGCAGTTCTTC. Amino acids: CASSLSGTYNEQFF.

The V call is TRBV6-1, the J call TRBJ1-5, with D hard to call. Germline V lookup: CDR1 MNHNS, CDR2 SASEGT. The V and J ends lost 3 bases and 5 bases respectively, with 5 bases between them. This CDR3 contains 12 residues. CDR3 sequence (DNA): TGTGCCAGCAGTGACGGGTATCAGCCCCAGCATTTT. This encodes CASSDGYQPQHF.

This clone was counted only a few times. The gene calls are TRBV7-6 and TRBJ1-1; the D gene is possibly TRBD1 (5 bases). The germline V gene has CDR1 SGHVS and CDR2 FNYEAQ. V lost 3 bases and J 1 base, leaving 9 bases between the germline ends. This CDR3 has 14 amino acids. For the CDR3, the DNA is TGTGCCAGCAGCTTTCGACAGACGAACACTGAAGCTTTCTTT. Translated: CASSFRQTNTEAFF.

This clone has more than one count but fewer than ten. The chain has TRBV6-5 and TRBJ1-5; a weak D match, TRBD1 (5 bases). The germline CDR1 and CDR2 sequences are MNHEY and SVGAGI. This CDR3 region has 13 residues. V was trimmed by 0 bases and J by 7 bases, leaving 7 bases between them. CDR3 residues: CASSYSGEQPQHF. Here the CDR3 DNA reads TGTGCCAGCAGTTACTCAGGGGAGCAGCCCCAGCATTTT.

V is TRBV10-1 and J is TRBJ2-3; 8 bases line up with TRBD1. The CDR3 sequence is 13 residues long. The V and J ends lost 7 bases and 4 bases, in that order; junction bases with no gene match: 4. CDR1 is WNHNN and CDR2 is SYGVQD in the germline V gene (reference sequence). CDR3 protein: CASNRQGSDTQYF. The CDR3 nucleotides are TGCGCCAGCAATCGACAGGGGTCAGATACGCAGTATTTT.

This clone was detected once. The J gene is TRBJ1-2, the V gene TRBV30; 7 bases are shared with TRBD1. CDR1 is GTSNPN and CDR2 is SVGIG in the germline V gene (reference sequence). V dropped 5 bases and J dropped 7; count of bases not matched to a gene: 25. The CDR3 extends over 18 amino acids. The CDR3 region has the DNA TGTGCCTGGGGCTCGGTCCGGGACAGATTCTACCGGGGGCGTGGCTACACCTTC. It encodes CAWGSVRDRFYRGRGYTF.

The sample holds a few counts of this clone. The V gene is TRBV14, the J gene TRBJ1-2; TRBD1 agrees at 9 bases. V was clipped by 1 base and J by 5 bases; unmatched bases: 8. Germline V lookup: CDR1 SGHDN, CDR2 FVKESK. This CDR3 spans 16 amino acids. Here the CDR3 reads CASSQASGQGRYGYTF. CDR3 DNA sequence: TGTGCCAGCAGCCAAGCTTCGGGACAGGGAAGATATGGCTACACCTTC.

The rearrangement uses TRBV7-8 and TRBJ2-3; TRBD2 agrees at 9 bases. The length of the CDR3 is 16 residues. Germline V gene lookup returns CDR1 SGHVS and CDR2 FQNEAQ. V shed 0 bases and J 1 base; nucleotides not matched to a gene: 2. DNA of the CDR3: TGTGCCAGCAGCTTAGCTTTAGCGGGAGGCACAGATACGCAGTATTTT. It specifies CASSLALAGGTDTQYF.

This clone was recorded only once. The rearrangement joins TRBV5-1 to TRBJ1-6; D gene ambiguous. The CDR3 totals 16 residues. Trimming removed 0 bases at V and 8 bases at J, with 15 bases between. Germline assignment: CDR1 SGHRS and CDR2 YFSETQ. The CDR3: CASSLAGRLRDSPLHF. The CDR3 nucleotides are TGCGCCAGCAGCTTGGCCGGGAGGTTGAGAGATTCACCCCTCCACTTT.

In DNA, the CDR3 is TGTGCCAGCAGGGTACTCGGCTATGGCTACACCTTC. This encodes CASRVLGYGYTF. V gene TRBV6-1 combines with J gene TRBJ1-2; D remains ambiguous. The CDR3 contains 12 residues. Trimming removed 6 bases at V and 4 bases at J, with 9 bases between. Germline V lookup: CDR1 MNHNS, CDR2 SASEGT.

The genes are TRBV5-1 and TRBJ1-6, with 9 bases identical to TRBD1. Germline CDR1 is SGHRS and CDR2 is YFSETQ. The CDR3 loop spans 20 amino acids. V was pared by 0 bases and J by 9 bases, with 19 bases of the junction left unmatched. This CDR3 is CASSLGVTDRGNPSGSPLHF. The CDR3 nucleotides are TGCGCCAGCAGCTTGGGCGTCACGGACAGGGGCAATCCTTCGGGTTCACCCCTCCACTTT.

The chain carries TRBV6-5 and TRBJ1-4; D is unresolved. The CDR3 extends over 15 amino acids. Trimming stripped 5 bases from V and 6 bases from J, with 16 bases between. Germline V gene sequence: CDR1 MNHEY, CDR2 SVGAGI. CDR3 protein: CASSPRKGYYEKLFF. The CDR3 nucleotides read TGTGCCAGCAGTCCTCGAAAAGGGTATTATGAAAAACTGTTTTTT.